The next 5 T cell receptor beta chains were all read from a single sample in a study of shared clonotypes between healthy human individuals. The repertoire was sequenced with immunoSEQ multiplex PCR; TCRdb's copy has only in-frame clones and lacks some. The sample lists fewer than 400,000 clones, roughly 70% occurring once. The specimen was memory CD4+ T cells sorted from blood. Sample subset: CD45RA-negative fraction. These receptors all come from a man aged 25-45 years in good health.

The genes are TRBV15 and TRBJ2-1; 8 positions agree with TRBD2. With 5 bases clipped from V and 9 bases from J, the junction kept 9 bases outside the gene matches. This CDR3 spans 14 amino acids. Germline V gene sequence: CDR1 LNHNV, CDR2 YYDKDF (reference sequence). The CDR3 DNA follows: TGTGCCACCAGCCGCCTTAGCGGGATGGGTGAGCAGTTCTTC. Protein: CATSRLSGMGEQFF. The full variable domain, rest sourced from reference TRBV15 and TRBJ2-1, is DAMVIQNPRYQVTQFGKPVTLSCSQTLNHNVMYWYQQKSSQAPKLLFHYYDKDFNNEADTPDNFQSRRPNTSFCFLDIRSPGLGDTAMYLCATSRLSGMGEQFFGPGTRLTVL.

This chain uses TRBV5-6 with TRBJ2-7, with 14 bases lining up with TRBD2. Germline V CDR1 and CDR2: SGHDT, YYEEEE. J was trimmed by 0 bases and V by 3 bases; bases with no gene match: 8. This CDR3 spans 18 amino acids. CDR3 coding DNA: TGTGCCAGCAGCTCGACGGGACTAGCGGGAGAGATCTCCTACGAGCAGTACTTC. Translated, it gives CASSSTGLAGEISYEQYF.

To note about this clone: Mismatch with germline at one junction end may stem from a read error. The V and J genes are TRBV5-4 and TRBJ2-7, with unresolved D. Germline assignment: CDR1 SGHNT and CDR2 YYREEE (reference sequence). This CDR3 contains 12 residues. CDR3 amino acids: CASSLPLGKHYF. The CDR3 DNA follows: TGTGCCAGCTCACTACCTTTAGGGAAGCATTACTTC.

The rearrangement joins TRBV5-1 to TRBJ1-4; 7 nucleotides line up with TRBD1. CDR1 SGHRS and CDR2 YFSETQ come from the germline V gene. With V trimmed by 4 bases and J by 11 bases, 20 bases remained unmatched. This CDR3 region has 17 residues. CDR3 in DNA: TGCGCCAGCAGCCCATCACTTTCGAGGAACACAGGGGAGAAACTGTTTTTT. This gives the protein CASSPSLSRNTGEKLFF.

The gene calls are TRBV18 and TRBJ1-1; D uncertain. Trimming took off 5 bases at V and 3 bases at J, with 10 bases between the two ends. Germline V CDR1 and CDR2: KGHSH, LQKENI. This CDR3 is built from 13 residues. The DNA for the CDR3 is TGTGCCAGCTCAGGATCGATGGACACTGAAGCTTTCTTT. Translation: CASSGSMDTEAFF.